These T cell receptor beta chains were read from a single sample in a study of blood T cell repertoires in COVID-19. Libraries were prepared by immunoSEQ multiplex PCR; TCRdb keeps only in-frame clonotypes and omits some of them. The table lists some 200,000 clones, around 91% of them singletons, with roughly 3.7% in the top ten. The sequenced material came from PBMCs or T cells enriched from blood (not recorded which). Receptors originate from a woman under 30 in a cohort exposed to, infected with or recovered from COVID-19 (not recorded which). Both conserved end residues are part of each CDR3. D genes are given only for firm matches. Where a row states a size, it is once, few, many or the class of an expanded clone; other rows omit it.

cdr3_aa	cdr3_nt	v_call	d_call	cdr3_length	clone_size	j_call
CASSMRLAGGPGDEQFF	TGTGCCAGTAGTATGAGACTAGCGGGAGGGCCGGGCGATGAGCAGTTCTTC	TRBV19	TRBD2	17	-	TRBJ2-1
CASSLLDSGKTEAFF	TGTGCCAGCAGCTTACTCGACAGTGGGAAAACTGAAGCTTTCTTT	TRBV5-6	-	15	-	TRBJ1-1
CASRERELSGNTIYF	TGCGCCAGCAGGGAACGGGAGTTATCTGGAAACACCATATATTTT	TRBV5-1	-	15	-	TRBJ1-3
CASSLDSATGDSPLHF	TGTGCCAGCTCACTGGATTCGGCCACGGGGGATTCACCCCTCCACTTT	TRBV18	-	16	-	TRBJ1-6
CASSLLAGGPDTQYF	TGTGCCAGCAGCTTACTGGCGGGGGGGCCCGATACGCAGTATTTT	TRBV7-3	TRBD2	15	-	TRBJ2-3
CASSLALWNTEAFF	TGTGCCAGCAGCTTGGCATTATGGAACACTGAAGCTTTCTTT	TRBV11-3	-	14	-	TRBJ1-1
CATAQGGGSYEQYF	TGTGCCACCGCACAGGGGGGAGGATCCTACGAGCAGTACTTC	TRBV24-1	TRBD1	14	-	TRBJ2-7
CASKREPSSYEQYF	TGTGCCAGCAAACGGGAGCCGAGCTCCTACGAGCAGTACTTC	TRBV28	-	14	-	TRBJ2-7
CASSLVGDGQPQHF	TGCGCCAGCAGCTTGGTAGGGGATGGGCAGCCCCAGCATTTT	TRBV5-1	-	14	once	TRBJ1-5
CATSEQGLAGDGSYNEQFF	TGTGCCACCAGTGAACAAGGACTAGCGGGAGATGGCTCCTACAATGAGCAGTTCTTC	TRBV24-1	TRBD2	19	-	TRBJ2-1
CASSLEVASYEQYF	TGCGCCAGCAGCTTGGAGGTAGCCTCCTACGAGCAGTACTTC	TRBV5-1	-	14	once	TRBJ2-7
CASSYSHSNYEQYF	TGTGCCAGCAGTTATTCTCACAGTAACTACGAGCAGTACTTC	TRBV6-5	-	14	-	TRBJ2-7
CASSLGGASGSTDTQYF	TGTGCCAGCAGCTTGGGGGGCGCTAGCGGGAGCACAGATACGCAGTATTTT	TRBV5-4	TRBD2	17	-	TRBJ2-3
CASSPGTSGRRNEQYF	TGTGCCAGCAGCCCCGGGACTAGCGGGAGGAGGAACGAGCAGTACTTC	TRBV2	TRBD2	16	-	TRBJ2-7
CASSQVAWVEAFF	TGTGCCAGCAGCCAAGTAGCTTGGGTTGAAGCTTTCTTT	TRBV14	-	13	-	TRBJ1-1
CASSQGPFLHF	TGTGCCAGTTCACAGGGCCCTTTCCTCCACTTT	TRBV19	-	11	-	TRBJ1-6
CAAQGARYEQYF	TGTGCCGCCCAGGGGGCGCGGTACGAGCAGTACTTC	TRBV6-5	TRBD1	12	-	TRBJ2-7
CASKRLAGDYNEQFF	TGTGCCAGTAAGCGACTAGCGGGGGACTACAATGAGCAGTTCTTC	TRBV19	TRBD2	15	-	TRBJ2-1
CASAISGSYNEQFF	TGTGCCAGCGCGATTAGCGGGAGCTACAATGAGCAGTTCTTC	TRBV27	TRBD2	14	-	TRBJ2-1
CASSLGQGTLTGELFF	TGTGCCAGCAGCTTGGGACAGGGGACTCTCACCGGGGAGCTGTTTTTT	TRBV7-6	TRBD1	16	-	TRBJ2-2
CASSFFLQTANYGYTF	TGTGCCAGCAGTTTTTTTCTCCAGACTGCTAACTATGGCTACACCTTC	TRBV28	-	16	once	TRBJ1-2
CASSPGAPPYGYTF	TGTGCCAGCTCCCCGGGAGCTCCGCCTTATGGCTACACCTTC	TRBV6-5	-	14	-	TRBJ1-2
CASSELYSTDTQYF	TGTGCCAGCAGTGAATTATATAGCACAGATACGCAGTATTTT	TRBV6-1	-	14	-	TRBJ2-3
CASSPTGYYEQYF	TGTGCCAGCAGCCCGACAGGGTACTACGAGCAGTACTTC	TRBV27	TRBD1	13	-	TRBJ2-7
CASSPSGEGGDTQYF	TGTGCCAGCAGCCCTAGCGGGGAGGGGGGAGATACGCAGTATTTT	TRBV5-4	TRBD2	15	few	TRBJ2-3
CASSSAGGPVAFF	TGTGCCAGTAGTAGCGCGGGTGGCCCCGTGGCTTTCTTT	TRBV19	-	13	-	TRBJ1-1
CASSLARGGRETQYF	TGTGCCAGCAGCTTAGCGCGGGGGGGCAGGGAGACCCAGTACTTC	TRBV11-1	TRBD2	15	medium-sized	TRBJ2-5
CASSQQGFLLGAEAFF	TGTGCCAGCAGTCAGCAGGGTTTCTTATTAGGCGCTGAAGCTTTCTTT	TRBV28	-	16	-	TRBJ1-1
CASSQERSSYNEQFF	TGTGCCAGCAGCCAAGAGCGGAGCTCCTACAATGAGCAGTTCTTC	TRBV3-1/TRBV3-2	-	15	once	TRBJ2-1
CASSGTSADPYEQYF	TGTGCCAGCAGCGGCACTAGCGCCGATCCATACGAGCAGTACTTC	TRBV5-4	TRBD2	15	-	TRBJ2-7
CASSPLRDSSGPTDTQYF	TGTGCCAGCAGTCCCCTCCGCGACTCTAGCGGCCCCACAGATACGCAGTATTTT	TRBV6-6	TRBD2	18	-	TRBJ2-3
CATSLFPNQPQHF	TGTGCCACCAGTCTTTTTCCCAATCAGCCCCAGCATTTT	TRBV15	-	13	-	TRBJ1-5
CASSRWGTGDYEQYF	TGTGCCAGCAGCCGGTGGGGGACAGGGGACTACGAGCAGTACTTC	TRBV3-1/TRBV3-2	TRBD1	15	-	TRBJ2-7
CASSSPGLAPEQYF	TGTGCCAGCAGTTCACCGGGACTAGCGCCGGAGCAGTACTTC	TRBV27	TRBD2	14	-	TRBJ2-7
CASSLNQNYGYTF	TGCGCCAGCAGCTTAAACCAGAACTATGGCTACACCTTC	TRBV5-1	-	13	-	TRBJ1-2
CASSLRTSGSSYNEQFF	TGTGCCAGTAGTCTCCGGACTAGCGGGAGCTCCTACAATGAGCAGTTCTTC	TRBV19	TRBD2	17	-	TRBJ2-1
CDSLGGPISGNTIYF	TGTGATTCCTTGGGGGGGCCCATCTCTGGAAACACCATATATTTT	TRBV24-1	-	15	-	TRBJ1-3
CASSLSGGLGGDTQYF	TGTGCCAGCAGCTTGAGCGGGGGCTTGGGGGGAGATACGCAGTATTTT	TRBV7-6	TRBD2	16	-	TRBJ2-3
CASGGGDRPSYEQYF	TGTGCTAGTGGTGGGGGGGACAGGCCCTCCTACGAGCAGTACTTC	TRBV12-5	-	15	-	TRBJ2-7
CASGAGGRNNEQFF	TGTGCCAGCGGGGCGGGAGGGCGGAACAATGAGCAGTTCTTC	TRBV7-3	TRBD2	14	-	TRBJ2-1
CASKRIYEQYF	TGTGCCAGTAAGCGCATTTACGAGCAGTACTTC	TRBV19	-	11	-	TRBJ2-7
CAWSQNYGYTF	TGTGCCTGGAGCCAGAACTATGGCTACACCTTC	TRBV30	-	11	-	TRBJ1-2
CASSYRTGTMNTEAFF	TGCGCCAGCAGCTATAGGACAGGGACCATGAACACTGAAGCTTTCTTT	TRBV5-1	TRBD1	16	-	TRBJ1-1
CAISSSGGTDTQYF	TGTGCCATCAGTTCTAGCGGGGGCACAGATACGCAGTATTTT	TRBV10-3	TRBD2	14	few	TRBJ2-3
CATIGTGTMAGANVLTF	TGTGCCACAATCGGTACAGGGACAATGGCTGGGGCCAACGTCCTGACTTTC	TRBV10-3	-	17	-	TRBJ2-6
CASSSGTSEDEQFF	TGCGCCAGCAGCAGCGGGACTAGTGAGGATGAGCAGTTCTTC	TRBV5-1	TRBD2	14	-	TRBJ2-1
CASSPGLALTDTQYF	TGTGCCAGCAGTCCGGGATTAGCGCTGACAGATACGCAGTATTTT	TRBV7-3	-	15	-	TRBJ2-3
CASGLTGQEQYF	TGCGCCAGCGGACTGACAGGGCAGGAGCAGTACTTC	TRBV5-1	TRBD1	12	-	TRBJ2-7
CASSPGQLSYEQYF	TGCGCCAGCAGCCCGGGACAGCTCTCCTACGAGCAGTACTTC	TRBV5-1	TRBD1	14	-	TRBJ2-7
CASSAGAQTWYQETQYF	TGTGCCAGCAGCGCCGGAGCGCAGACTTGGTACCAAGAGACCCAGTACTTC	TRBV5-4	-	17	-	TRBJ2-5
CASSPRPGASSPLHF	TGTGCCAGCAGCCCCCGCCCAGGGGCCAGTTCACCCCTCCACTTT	TRBV7-2	-	15	-	TRBJ1-6
CASSFPSSGANGYTF	TGCGCCAGCAGCTTCCCCTCTTCAGGGGCTAATGGCTACACCTTC	TRBV5-1	-	15	-	TRBJ1-2
CASSLARGRTTDTQYF	TGTGCCAGCAGCTTAGCGCGAGGGAGGACGACAGATACGCAGTATTTT	TRBV7-2	-	16	-	TRBJ2-3
CASSKSDSLYNSPLHF	TGTGCCAGCAGTAAAAGCGACAGCCTCTATAATTCACCCCTCCACTTT	TRBV2	-	16	-	TRBJ1-6
CASSVAGHYGYTF	TGTGCCAGCAGCGTAGCTGGCCACTATGGCTACACCTTC	TRBV9	-	13	-	TRBJ1-2